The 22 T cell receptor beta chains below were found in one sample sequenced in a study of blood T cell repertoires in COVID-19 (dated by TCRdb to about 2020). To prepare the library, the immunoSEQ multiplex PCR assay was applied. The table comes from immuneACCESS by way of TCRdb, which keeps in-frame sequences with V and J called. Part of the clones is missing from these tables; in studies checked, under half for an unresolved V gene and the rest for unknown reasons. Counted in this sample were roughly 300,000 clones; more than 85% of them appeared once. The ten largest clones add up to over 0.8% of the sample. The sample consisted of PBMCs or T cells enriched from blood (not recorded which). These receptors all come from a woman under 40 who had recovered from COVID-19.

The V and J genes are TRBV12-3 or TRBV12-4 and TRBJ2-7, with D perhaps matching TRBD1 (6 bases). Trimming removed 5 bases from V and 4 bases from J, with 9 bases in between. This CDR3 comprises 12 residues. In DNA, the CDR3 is TGTGCCAGCAGTACGCAGGGGTACGAGCAGTACTTC. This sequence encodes CASSTQGYEQYF.

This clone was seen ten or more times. The CDR3 nucleotides read TGCGCCAGCAGCTTGGTCCGAGGGACTAGCGGGGGTGATGAGCAGTTCTTC. Its translation: CASSLVRGTSGGDEQFF. This chain joins TRBV5-1 and TRBJ2-1, with 14 nucleotides matching TRBD2. In germline, CDR1 is SGHRS, CDR2 YFSETQ. CDR3 size: 17 residues. J lost 8 bases, V lost 0 bases, and 7 bases had no gene match.

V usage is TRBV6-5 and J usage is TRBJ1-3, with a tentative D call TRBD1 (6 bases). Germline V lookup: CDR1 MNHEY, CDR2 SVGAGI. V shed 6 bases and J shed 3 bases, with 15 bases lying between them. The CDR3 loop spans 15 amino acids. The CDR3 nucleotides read TGTGCCAGCAGCACAACACAGGGAGTTGGAAACACCATATATTTT. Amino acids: CASSTTQGVGNTIYF.

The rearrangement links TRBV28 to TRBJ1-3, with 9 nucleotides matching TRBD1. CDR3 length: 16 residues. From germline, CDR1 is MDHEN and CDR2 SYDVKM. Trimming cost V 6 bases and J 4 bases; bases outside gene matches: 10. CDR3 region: CASSRIGTGNGNTIYF. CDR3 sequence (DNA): TGTGCCAGCAGCCGCATCGGGACAGGGAACGGAAACACCATATATTTT. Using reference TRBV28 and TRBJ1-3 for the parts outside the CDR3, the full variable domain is DVKVTQSSRYLVKRTGEKVFLECVQDMDHENMFWYRQDPGLGLRLIYFSYDVKMKEKGDIPEGYSVSREKKERFSLILESASTNQTSMYLCASSRIGTGNGNTIYFGEGSWLTVV.

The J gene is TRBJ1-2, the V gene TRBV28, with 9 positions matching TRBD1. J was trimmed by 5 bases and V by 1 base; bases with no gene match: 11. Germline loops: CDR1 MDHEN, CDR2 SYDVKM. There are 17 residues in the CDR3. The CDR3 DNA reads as TGTGCCAGCAGTTTATTTGGGGCGGGACAGGGAGAATATGGCTACACCTTC. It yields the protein CASSLFGAGQGEYGYTF.

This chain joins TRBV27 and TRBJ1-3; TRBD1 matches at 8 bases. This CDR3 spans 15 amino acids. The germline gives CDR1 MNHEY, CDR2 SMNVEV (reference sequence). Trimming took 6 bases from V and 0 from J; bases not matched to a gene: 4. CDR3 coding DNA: TGTGCCAGCAGACCGGACAGGGCCTCTGGAAACACCATATATTTT. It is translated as CASRPDRASGNTIYF.

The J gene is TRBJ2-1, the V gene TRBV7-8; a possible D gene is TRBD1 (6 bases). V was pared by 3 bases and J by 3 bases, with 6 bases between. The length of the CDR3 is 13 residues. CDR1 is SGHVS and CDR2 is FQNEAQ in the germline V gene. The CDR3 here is CASSLDSYNEQFF. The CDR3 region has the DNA TGTGCCAGCAGCTTGGACAGCTACAATGAGCAGTTCTTC.

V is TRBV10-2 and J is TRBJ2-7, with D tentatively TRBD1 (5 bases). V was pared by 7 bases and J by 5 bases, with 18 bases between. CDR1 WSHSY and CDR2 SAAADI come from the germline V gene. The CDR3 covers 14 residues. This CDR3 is CASTPVRGQDEQYF. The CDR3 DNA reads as TGCGCCAGCACCCCCGTTAGGGGCCAGGACGAGCAGTACTTC.

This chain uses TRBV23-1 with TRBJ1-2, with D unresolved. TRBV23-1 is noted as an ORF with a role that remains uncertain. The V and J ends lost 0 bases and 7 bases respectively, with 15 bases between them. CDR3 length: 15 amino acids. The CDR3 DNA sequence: TGCGCCAGCAGTCAATCTCCAGGCATAGTATCTGGCTACACCTTC. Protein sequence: CASSQSPGIVSGYTF.

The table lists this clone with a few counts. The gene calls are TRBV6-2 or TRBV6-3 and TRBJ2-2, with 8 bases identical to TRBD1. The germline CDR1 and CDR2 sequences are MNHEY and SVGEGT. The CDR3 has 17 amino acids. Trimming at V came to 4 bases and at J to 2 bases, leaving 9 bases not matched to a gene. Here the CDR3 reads CASSSQRQGTNTGELFF. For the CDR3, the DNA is TGTGCCAGCAGTTCACAACGACAGGGGACAAACACCGGGGAGCTGTTTTTT.

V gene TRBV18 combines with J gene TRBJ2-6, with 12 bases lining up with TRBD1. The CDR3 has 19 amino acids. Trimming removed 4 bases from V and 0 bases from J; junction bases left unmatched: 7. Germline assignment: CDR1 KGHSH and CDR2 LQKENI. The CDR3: CASSQAGQGAISGANVLTF. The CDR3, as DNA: TGTGCCAGCTCACAAGCGGGACAGGGGGCCATCTCTGGGGCCAACGTCCTGACTTTC.

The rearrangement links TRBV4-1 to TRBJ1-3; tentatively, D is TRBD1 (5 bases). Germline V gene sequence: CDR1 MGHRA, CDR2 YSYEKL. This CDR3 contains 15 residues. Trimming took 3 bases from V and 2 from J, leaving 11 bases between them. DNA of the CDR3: TGCGCCAGCAGCCATCTAGTAGGGGCTGGAAACACCATATATTTT. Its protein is CASSHLVGAGNTIYF.

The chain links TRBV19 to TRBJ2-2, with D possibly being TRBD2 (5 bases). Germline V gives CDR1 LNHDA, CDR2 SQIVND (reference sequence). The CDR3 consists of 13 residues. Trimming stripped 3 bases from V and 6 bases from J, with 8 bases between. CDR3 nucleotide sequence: TGTGCCAGTAGTATTTCGGGGTCCGGGGAGCTGTTTTTT. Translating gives CASSISGSGELFF.

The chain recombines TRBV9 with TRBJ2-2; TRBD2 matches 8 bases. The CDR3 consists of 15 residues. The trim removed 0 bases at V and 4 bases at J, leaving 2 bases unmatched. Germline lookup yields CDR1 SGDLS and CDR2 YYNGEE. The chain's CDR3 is CASSVGSGGTGELFF. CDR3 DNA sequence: TGTGCCAGCAGCGTAGGGAGCGGGGGCACCGGGGAGCTGTTTTTT.

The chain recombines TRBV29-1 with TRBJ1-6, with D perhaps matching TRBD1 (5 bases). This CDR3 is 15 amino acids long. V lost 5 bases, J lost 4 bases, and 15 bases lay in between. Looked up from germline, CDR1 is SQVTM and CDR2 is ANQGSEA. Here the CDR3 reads CSVPTDRMYNSPLHF. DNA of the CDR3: TGCAGCGTTCCGACAGACAGAATGTATAATTCACCCCTCCACTTT.

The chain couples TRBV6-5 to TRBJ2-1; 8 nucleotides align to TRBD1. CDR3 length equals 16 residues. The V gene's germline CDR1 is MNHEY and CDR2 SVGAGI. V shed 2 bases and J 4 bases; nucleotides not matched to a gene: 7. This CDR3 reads CASSYPSGTGYNEQFF. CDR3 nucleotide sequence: TGTGCCAGCAGTTACCCATCCGGGACAGGATACAATGAGCAGTTCTTC.

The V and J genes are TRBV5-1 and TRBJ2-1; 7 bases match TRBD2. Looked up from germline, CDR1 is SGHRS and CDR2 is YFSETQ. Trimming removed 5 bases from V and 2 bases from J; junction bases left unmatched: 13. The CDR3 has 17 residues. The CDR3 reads CASSEVPTAGAYNEQFF. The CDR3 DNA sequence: TGCGCCAGCAGTGAGGTCCCCACTGCGGGGGCCTACAATGAGCAGTTCTTC.

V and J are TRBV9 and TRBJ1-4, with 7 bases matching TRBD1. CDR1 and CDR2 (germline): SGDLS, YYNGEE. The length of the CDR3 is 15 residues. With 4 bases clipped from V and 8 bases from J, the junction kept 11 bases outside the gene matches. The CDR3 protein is CASSPSAGGKEKLFF. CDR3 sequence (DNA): TGTGCCAGCAGCCCCTCGGCAGGGGGTAAGGAAAAACTGTTTTTT.

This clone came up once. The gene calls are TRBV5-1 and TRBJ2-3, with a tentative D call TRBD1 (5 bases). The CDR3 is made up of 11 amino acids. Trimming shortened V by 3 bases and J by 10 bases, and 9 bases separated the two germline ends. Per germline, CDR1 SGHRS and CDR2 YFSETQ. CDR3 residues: CASSSDKAQYF. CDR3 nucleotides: TGCGCCAGCAGCTCGGACAAAGCGCAGTATTTT.

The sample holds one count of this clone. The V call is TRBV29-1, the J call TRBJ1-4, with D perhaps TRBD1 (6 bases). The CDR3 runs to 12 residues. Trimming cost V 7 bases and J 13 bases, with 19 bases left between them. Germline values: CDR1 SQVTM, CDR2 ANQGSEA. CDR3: CSGAHRQGGLFF. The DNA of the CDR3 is TGCAGCGGTGCCCACCGACAAGGGGGACTGTTTTTT.

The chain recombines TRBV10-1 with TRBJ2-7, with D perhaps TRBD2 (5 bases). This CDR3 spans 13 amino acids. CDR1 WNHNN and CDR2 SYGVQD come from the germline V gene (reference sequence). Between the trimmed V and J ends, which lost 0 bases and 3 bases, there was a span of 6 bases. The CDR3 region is CASSESGIYEQYF. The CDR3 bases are TGCGCCAGCAGTGAGTCCGGGATCTACGAGCAGTACTTC.

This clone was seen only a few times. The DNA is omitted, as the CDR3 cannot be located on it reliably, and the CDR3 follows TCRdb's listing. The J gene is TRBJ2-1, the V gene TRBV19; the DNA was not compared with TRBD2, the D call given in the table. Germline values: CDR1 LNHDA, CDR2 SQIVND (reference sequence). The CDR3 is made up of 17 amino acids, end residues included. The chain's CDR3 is CASSAAARVLAYNEQFF.